A single sample gave rise to the 12 T cell receptor beta chains below, sequenced in a study of shared clonotypes between healthy human individuals. Sequencing used immunoSEQ multiplex PCR; TCRdb keeps in-frame clones, though not all of them. The table shows some 2 million clones, with 90% to 95% occurring only once. The sequenced sample was naive CD4+ T cells sorted from blood. Subset specified: CD45RA+ positively selected. The receptor source for this set is a man between 18 and 35 years old in good health.

A note on this clone: Different DNA sequences within this sample yield the same CDR3. V and J are TRBV5-4 and TRBJ2-7, with D perhaps matching TRBD2 (5 bases). This CDR3 region has 14 residues. Trimming removed 4 bases from V and 0 bases from J, with 11 bases in between. CDR1 and CDR2 (germline): SGHNT, YYREEE (reference sequence). CDR3 DNA: TGTGCCAGCAGCACGACGGGGAGCTCCTACGAGCAGTACTTC. Translated, it gives CASSTTGSSYEQYF.

This chain joins TRBV30 and TRBJ2-7, with 7 bases fitting TRBD1. CDR1 is GTSNPN, CDR2 SVGIG, per germline (reference sequence). V was clipped by 4 bases and J by 2 bases; unmatched bases: 5. This CDR3 has 13 amino acids. In nucleotides, the CDR3 is TGTGCCTGGACGAACAGGGGAACCTACGAGCAGTACTTC. The encoded protein is CAWTNRGTYEQYF.

The chain recombines TRBV28 with TRBJ1-1; TRBD1 is a possible D gene (6 bases). The V end lost 3 bases, the J end lost 3 bases, and 20 bases lay between the germline ends. Germline V gene sequence: CDR1 MDHEN, CDR2 SYDVKM. The CDR3 is made up of 17 amino acids. CDR3 sequence (DNA): TGTGCCAGCAGTTTCGCCAGGGGATCCCGGGGACACACTGAAGCTTTCTTT. This sequence encodes CASSFARGSRGHTEAFF.

The CDR3 DNA reads as TGTGCCATGGACAGTGGGGGAGCATCCCTTAGCAATCAGCCCCAGCATTTT. Encoded protein: CAMDSGGASLSNQPQHF. The chain links TRBV30 to TRBJ1-5; a weak D match, TRBD1 (6 bases). The germline V and J ends were trimmed by 8 bases and 0 bases, with 23 bases remaining between them. Germline V gene sequence: CDR1 GTSNPN, CDR2 SVGIG (reference sequence). The CDR3 extends over 17 amino acids.

This clone came up once. The chain couples TRBV28 to TRBJ1-4; D not resolved. V shed 8 bases and J shed 13 bases, with 11 bases lying between them. The CDR3 contains 10 residues. CDR1 and CDR2 from the germline V gene are MDHEN and SYDVKM. The CDR3 region is CASGTRGLFF. In nucleotides, the CDR3 is TGTGCCAGCGGCACCCGGGGACTGTTTTTT. Full variable domain (rest looked up from reference TRBV28 and TRBJ1-4): DVKVTQSSRYLVKRTGEKVFLECVQDMDHENMFWYRQDPGLGLRLIYFSYDVKMKEKGDIPEGYSVSREKKERFSLILESASTNQTSMYLCASGTRGLFFGSGTQLSVL.

The chain carries TRBV30 and TRBJ2-3, with D possibly being TRBD2 (5 bases). The CDR3 contains 13 residues. V was trimmed by 3 bases and J by 9 bases, leaving 16 bases between them. Germline loops: CDR1 GTSNPN, CDR2 SVGIG (reference sequence). The DNA for the CDR3 is TGTGCCTGGAGCCCCTCGGGATTGCACACGCAGTATTTT. Its protein is CAWSPSGLHTQYF.

The rearrangement uses TRBV6-4 and TRBJ1-6, with D possibly matching TRBD1 (6 bases). There are 17 residues in the CDR3. The germline CDR1 and CDR2 sequences are MRHNA and SNTAGT. The ends were cut back, 7 bases at V and 0 bases at J, with 16 bases in the middle. CDR3 sequence reads: CASKTTGKSSYNSPLHF. The CDR3 coding sequence is TGTGCCAGCAAAACTACAGGGAAGAGCTCCTATAATTCACCCCTCCACTTT.

This rearrangement joins TRBV25-1 to TRBJ2-2; maybe TRBD2 (5 bases). The CDR3 is 14 amino acids. Trimming pared 1 base from V and 6 bases from J, leaving 9 bases between. Germline V gives CDR1 MGHDK, CDR2 SYGVNS. CDR3 DNA sequence: TGTGCCAGCAGTGAATGGGCGGGTTCCGGGGAGCTGTTTTTT. Protein: CASSEWAGSGELFF. The full variable domain, with the rest looked up from reference TRBV25-1 and TRBJ2-2, is EADIYQTPRYLVIGTGKKITLECSQTMGHDKMYWYQQDPGMELHLIHYSYGVNSTEKGDLSSESTVSRIRTEHFPLTLESARPSHTSQYLCASSEWAGSGELFFGEGSRLTVL.

The V and J genes are TRBV11-2 and TRBJ2-7, with D maybe TRBD1 (5 bases). The length of the CDR3 is 14 residues. The germline gives CDR1 SGHAT, CDR2 FQNNGV. V lost 3 bases, J lost 2 bases, and 11 bases lay in between. CDR3 nucleotides: TGTGCCAGCAGCTTTATAGACAGTGCCTACGAGCAGTACTTC. It specifies CASSFIDSAYEQYF. Full variable domain (rest looked up from reference TRBV11-2 and TRBJ2-7): EAGVAQSPRYKIIEKRQSVAFWCNPISGHATLYWYQQILGQGPKLLIQFQNNGVVDDSQLPKDRFSAERLKGVDSTLKIQPAKLEDSAVYLCASSFIDSAYEQYFGPGTRLTVT.

The chain employs TRBV14 and TRBJ2-7; D is unresolved. The V end lost 1 base, the J end lost 3 bases, and 13 bases lay between the germline ends. This CDR3 has 15 amino acids. Per germline, CDR1 SGHDN and CDR2 FVKESK. CDR3 in DNA: TGTGCCAGCAGCCAAGTGGGGATCTTAAACTACGAGCAGTACTTC. Translation gives CASSQVGILNYEQYF. The full variable domain, in which reference TRBV14 and TRBJ2-7 provide the parts outside the CDR3, is EAGVTQFPSHSVIEKGQTVTLRCDPISGHDNLYWYRRVMGKEIKFLLHFVKESKQDESGMPNNRFLAERTGGTYSTLKVQPAELEDSGVYFCASSQVGILNYEQYFGPGTRLTVT.

The chain has TRBV7-2 and TRBJ2-1; 11 nucleotides align to TRBD1. Germline assignment: CDR1 SGHTA and CDR2 FQGNSA. The CDR3 has 14 residues. V trimming: 7 bases; J trimming: 3 bases; junction bases outside the gene matches: 2. CDR3 coding DNA: TGTGCCAGCACGGACAGGGGGCTCTACAATGAGCAGTTCTTC. It translates to CASTDRGLYNEQFF.

The chain couples TRBV7-8 to TRBJ1-5; 7 bases line up with TRBD1. Germline V gives CDR1 SGHVS, CDR2 FQNEAQ. This CDR3 region has 15 residues. The ends lost 5 bases at V and 3 bases at J; junction bases unmatched: 7. The CDR3 is CASSLGGQFNQPQHF. CDR3 sequence (DNA): TGTGCCAGCAGCCTAGGGGGACAGTTCAATCAGCCCCAGCATTTT.